This T cell receptor (beta chain) was found in a study of OX40 agonist ivuxolimab in advanced cancers. This clone came up once. Using immunoSEQ multiplex PCR, the repertoire was profiled, and TCRdb retains in-frame clones only, with some absent. In the table there are just under 100,000 clones, around 94% of which are singletons. This CDR3 region has 16 residues. Autoimmune disease history or systemic immunosuppression disqualified patients. The TCR originated in an adult with an advanced solid tumor such as melanoma, head and neck, liver or kidney cancer. The sequences come from CD4+ or CD8+ T cells sorted from blood, collected in a trial of the OX40 agonist ivuxolimab. V and J are TRBV7-5 and TRBJ1-2. TRBV7-5 has pseudogene status. CDR3: CARSLGYRDGGYGYTF. CDR3 coding DNA: TGTGCCAGAAGCTTAGGTTACCGGGACGGAGGCTATGGCTACACCTTC.